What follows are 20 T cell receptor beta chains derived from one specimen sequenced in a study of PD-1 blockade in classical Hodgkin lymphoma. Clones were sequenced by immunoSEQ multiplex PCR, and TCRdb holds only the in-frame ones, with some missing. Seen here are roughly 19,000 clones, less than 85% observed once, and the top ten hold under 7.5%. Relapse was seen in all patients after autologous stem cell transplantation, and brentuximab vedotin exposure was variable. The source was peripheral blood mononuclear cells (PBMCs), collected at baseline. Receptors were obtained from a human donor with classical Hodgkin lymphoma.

CDR3 amino acids: CASSSLTRGYTF. CDR3 sequence (DNA): TGTGCCAGCAGCTCTTTGACTAGGGGCTACACCTTC. The chain has TRBV5-4 and TRBJ1-2; D remains unclear. Germline assignment: CDR1 SGHNT and CDR2 YYREEE (reference sequence). The CDR3 has 12 residues. V was pared by 3 bases and J by 8 bases, with 11 bases between.

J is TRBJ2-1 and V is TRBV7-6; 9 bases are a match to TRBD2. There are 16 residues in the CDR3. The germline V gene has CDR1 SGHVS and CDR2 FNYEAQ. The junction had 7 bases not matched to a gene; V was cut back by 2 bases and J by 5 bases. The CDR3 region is CASSLSTSGLHNEQFF. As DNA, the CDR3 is TGTGCCAGCAGCTTATCCACTAGCGGGCTGCACAATGAGCAGTTCTTC.

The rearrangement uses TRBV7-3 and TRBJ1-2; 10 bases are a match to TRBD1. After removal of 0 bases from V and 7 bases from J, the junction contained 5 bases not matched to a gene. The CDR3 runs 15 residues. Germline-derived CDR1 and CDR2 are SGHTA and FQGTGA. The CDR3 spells CASSLTWDRGGGYTF. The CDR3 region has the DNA TGTGCCAGCAGCTTAACGTGGGACAGGGGTGGTGGCTACACCTTC.

The CDR3 is CASSRTGHNYGYTF. The CDR3, as DNA: TGTGCCAGCAGCCGGACGGGACACAACTATGGCTACACCTTC. The V gene is TRBV7-9, the J gene TRBJ1-2; possibly TRBD1 for D (6 bases). With 5 bases removed from V and 2 bases from J, the gap between germline ends came to 12 bases. Per the germline V gene, CDR1 is SEHNR and CDR2 is FQNEAQ (reference sequence). The CDR3 contains 14 residues.

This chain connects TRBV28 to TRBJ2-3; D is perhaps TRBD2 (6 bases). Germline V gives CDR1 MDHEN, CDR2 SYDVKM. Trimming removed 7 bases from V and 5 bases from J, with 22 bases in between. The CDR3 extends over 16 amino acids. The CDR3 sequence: CASNPPRGTRGDTQYF. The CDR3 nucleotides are TGTGCCAGCAACCCTCCTCGGGGGACCCGAGGAGATACGCAGTATTTT.

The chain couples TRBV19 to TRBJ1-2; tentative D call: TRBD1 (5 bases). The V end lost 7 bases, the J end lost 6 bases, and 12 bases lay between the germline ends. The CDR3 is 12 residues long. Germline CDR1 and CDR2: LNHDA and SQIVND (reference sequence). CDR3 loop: CASTDRSDGYTF. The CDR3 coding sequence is TGTGCCAGTACTGACAGATCTGATGGCTACACCTTC.

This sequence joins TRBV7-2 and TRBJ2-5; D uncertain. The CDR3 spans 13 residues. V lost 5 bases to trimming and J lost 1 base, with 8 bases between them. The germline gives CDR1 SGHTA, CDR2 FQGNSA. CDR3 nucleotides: TGTGCCAGCAGCGCCAGGCCCCAAGAGACCCAGTACTTC. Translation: CASSARPQETQYF.

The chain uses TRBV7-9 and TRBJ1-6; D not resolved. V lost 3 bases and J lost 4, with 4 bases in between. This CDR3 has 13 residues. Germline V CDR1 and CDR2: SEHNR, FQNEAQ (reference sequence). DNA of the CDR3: TGTGCCAGCAGCTTCGAGTATAATTCACCCCTCCACTTT. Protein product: CASSFEYNSPLHF. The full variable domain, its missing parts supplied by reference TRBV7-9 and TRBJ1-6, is DTGVSQNPRHKITKRGQNVTFRCDPISEHNRLYWYRQTLGQGPEFLTYFQNEAQLEKSRLLSDRFSAERPKGSFSTLEIQRTEQGDSAMYLCASSFEYNSPLHFGNGTRLTVT.

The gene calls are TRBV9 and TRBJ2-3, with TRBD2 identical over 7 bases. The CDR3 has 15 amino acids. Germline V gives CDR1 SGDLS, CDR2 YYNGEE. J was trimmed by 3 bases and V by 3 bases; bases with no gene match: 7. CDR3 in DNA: TGTGCCAGCAGCGGACGAGCGGGGACGACAGATACGCAGTATTTT. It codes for CASSGRAGTTDTQYF.

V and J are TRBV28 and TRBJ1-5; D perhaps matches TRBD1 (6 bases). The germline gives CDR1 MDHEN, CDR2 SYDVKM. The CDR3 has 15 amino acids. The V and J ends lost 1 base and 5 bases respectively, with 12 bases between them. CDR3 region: CASSLSAGDHQPQHF. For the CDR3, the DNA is TGTGCCAGCAGTTTATCGGCAGGGGACCATCAGCCCCAGCATTTT.

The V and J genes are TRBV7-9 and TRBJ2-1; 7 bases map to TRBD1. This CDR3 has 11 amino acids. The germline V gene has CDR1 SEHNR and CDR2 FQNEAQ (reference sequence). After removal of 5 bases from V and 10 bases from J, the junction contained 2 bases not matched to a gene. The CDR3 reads CASSRTGEQFF. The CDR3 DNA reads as TGTGCCAGCAGCCGGACAGGAGAGCAGTTCTTC.

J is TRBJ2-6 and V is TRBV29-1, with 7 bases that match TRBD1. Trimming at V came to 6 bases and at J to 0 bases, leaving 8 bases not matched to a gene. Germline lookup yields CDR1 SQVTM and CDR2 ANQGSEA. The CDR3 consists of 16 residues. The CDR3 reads CSVVGTAPSGANVLTF. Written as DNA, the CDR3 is TGCAGCGTCGTAGGGACAGCCCCCTCTGGGGCCAACGTCCTGACTTTC.

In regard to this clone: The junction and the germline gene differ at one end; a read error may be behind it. The CDR3 DNA reads as TGCGCCAGCAGTCAATCCAGGGCCGATACGCAATATTTT. This sequence encodes CASSQSRADTQYF. This chain links TRBV23-1 with TRBJ2-3; D possibly corresponds to TRBD1 (5 bases). TRBV23-1 is known as an ORF, though its function is uncertain. The CDR3 consists of 13 residues.

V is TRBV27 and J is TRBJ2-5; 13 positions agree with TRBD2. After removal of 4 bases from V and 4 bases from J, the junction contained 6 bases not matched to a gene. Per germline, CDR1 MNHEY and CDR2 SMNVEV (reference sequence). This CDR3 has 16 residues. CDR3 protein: CASSSTSGGRGETQYF. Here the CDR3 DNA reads TGTGCCAGCAGTTCGACTAGCGGGGGGCGGGGAGAGACCCAGTACTTC.

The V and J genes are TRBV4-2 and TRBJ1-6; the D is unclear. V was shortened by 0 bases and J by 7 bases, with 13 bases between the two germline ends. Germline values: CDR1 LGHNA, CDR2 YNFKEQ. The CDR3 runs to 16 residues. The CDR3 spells CASSQEMWQVNSPLHF. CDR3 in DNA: TGTGCCAGCAGCCAAGAGATGTGGCAGGTGAATTCACCCCTCCACTTT.

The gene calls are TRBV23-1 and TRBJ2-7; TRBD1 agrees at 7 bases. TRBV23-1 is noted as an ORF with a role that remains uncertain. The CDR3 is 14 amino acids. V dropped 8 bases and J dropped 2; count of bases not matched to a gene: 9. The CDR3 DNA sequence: TGCGCCAGCGGCGCCGGGACAGAGACCTACGAGCAGTACTTC. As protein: CASGAGTETYEQYF.

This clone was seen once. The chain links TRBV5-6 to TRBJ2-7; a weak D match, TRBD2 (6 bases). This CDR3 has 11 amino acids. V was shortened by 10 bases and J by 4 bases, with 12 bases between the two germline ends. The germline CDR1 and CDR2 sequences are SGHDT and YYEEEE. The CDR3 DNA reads TGTGCCCCCCTGGGGAGGTACGAGCAGTACTTC. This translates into CAPLGRYEQYF.

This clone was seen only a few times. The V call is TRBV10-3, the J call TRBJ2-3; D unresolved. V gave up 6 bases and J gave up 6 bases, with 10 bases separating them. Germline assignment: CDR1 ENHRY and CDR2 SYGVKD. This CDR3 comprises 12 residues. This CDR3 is CAIRDRSDTQYF. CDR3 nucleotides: TGTGCCATCAGGGATAGATCGGATACGCAGTATTTT.

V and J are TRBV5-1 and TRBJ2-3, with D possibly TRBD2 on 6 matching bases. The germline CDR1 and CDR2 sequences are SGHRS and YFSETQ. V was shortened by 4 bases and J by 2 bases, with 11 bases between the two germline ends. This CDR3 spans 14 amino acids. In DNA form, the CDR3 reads TGCGCCAGCAGCCCGGGGGTTGCCACAGATACGCAGTATTTT. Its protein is CASSPGVATDTQYF.

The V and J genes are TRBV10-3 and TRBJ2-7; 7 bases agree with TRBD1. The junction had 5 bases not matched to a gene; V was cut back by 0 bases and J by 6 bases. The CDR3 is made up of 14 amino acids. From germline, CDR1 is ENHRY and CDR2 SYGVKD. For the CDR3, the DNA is TGTGCCATCAGTGAGTCGACAGGGCCTAGCGAGCAGTACTTC. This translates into CAISESTGPSEQYF.